A single sample gave rise to the 24 T cell receptor beta chains below, sequenced in a study of blood T cell repertoires in COVID-19. Measured with immunoSEQ multiplex PCR; TCRdb has only the in-frame clones, and not every one. The table shows approximately 170,000 clones, with approximately 82% occurring only once. The sample taken for sequencing was peripheral blood. The receptors originated from a woman aged 70-85 years who had recovered from COVID-19.

This rearrangement joins TRBV12-5 to TRBJ1-1; TRBD1 matches at 7 bases. Germline CDR1 and CDR2: LGHNT and FRNRAP. The CDR3 loop spans 11 amino acids. Here the CDR3 DNA reads TGTGCGACAGGGAAGAACACTGAAGCTTTCTTT. It specifies CATGKNTEAFF.

The rearrangement links TRBV7-9 to TRBJ2-1; 9 bases agree with TRBD1. Looked up from germline, CDR1 is SEHNR and CDR2 is FQNEAQ (reference sequence). V dropped 5 bases and J dropped 13; count of bases not matched to a gene: 15. The CDR3 extends over 15 amino acids. CDR3 in DNA: TGTGCCAGCAGCGGCCCCCGGGACAGGGTGTCTGGACAGTTCTTC. Encoded protein: CASSGPRDRVSGQFF.

V usage is TRBV11-3 and J usage is TRBJ2-1, with 11 bases identical to TRBD2. This CDR3 has 15 amino acids. Germline V gene lookup returns CDR1 SGHNT and CDR2 YENEEA. J lost 12 bases, V lost 5 bases, and 12 bases had no gene match. This chain's CDR3 is CASSQATSGSGVQFF. CDR3 DNA sequence: TGTGCCAGCAGCCAGGCTACTAGCGGGAGCGGGGTGCAGTTCTTC.

V usage is TRBV3-1 (or the pseudogene TRBV3-2) and J usage is TRBJ2-3; possibly TRBD2 for D (7 bases). Germline V CDR1 and CDR2: LGHDT, YNNKEL (reference sequence). V shed 5 bases and J shed 8 bases, with 23 bases lying between them. The CDR3 is 16 residues long. The CDR3: CASSGRGAPAGGTQYF. For the CDR3, the DNA is TGTGCCAGCAGCGGACGGGGGGCCCCTGCGGGTGGTACGCAGTATTTT.

This chain links TRBV3-1 (or the pseudogene TRBV3-2) with TRBJ1-3; weak D call: TRBD1 (6 bases). V gave up 4 bases and J gave up 3 bases, with 16 bases separating them. The CDR3 length is 16 residues. The germline V gene has CDR1 LGHDT and CDR2 YNNKEL (reference sequence). Here the CDR3 DNA reads TGTGCCAGCAGCCCCCGGACAGCCTCGATTGGAAACACCATATATTTT. The encoded protein is CASSPRTASIGNTIYF.

This clone was picked up one time. V is TRBV7-9 and J is TRBJ2-7, with 7 nucleotides matching TRBD1. V lost 4 bases and J lost 2; bases outside the gene matches: 5. The CDR3 is 14 amino acids. Per germline, CDR1 SEHNR and CDR2 FQNEAQ (reference sequence). The chain's CDR3 is CASSSRDSPYEQYF. The CDR3 nucleotides are TGTGCCAGCAGCTCCCGGGACAGCCCCTACGAGCAGTACTTC.

This clone appeared a few times. V and J are TRBV5-1 and TRBJ1-2; no definite D call. The germline V and J ends were trimmed by 0 bases and 6 bases, with 9 bases remaining between them. Germline V lookup: CDR1 SGHRS, CDR2 YFSETQ. CDR3 length equals 13 residues. CDR3: CASSLAPTDGYTF. CDR3 nucleotide sequence: TGCGCCAGCAGCTTGGCACCCACGGATGGCTACACCTTC.

The chain uses TRBV7-9 and TRBJ2-2; possible D gene TRBD1, 5 bases. Germline V gene data show CDR1 as SEHNR and CDR2 as FQNEAQ (reference sequence). CDR3 length: 14 residues. Trimming took 7 bases from V and 0 from J, leaving 9 bases between them. The CDR3 loop reads CASKDTTNTGELFF. DNA of the CDR3: TGTGCCAGCAAGGACACCACGAACACCGGGGAGCTGTTTTTT.

The chain recombines TRBV18 with TRBJ2-1, with 9 bases aligning to TRBD1. V lost 1 base to trimming and J lost 8 bases; unmatched junction nucleotides: 0. The germline V gene encodes CDR1 KGHSH and CDR2 LQKENI. The CDR3 extends over 13 amino acids. CDR3 sequence: CASSPRTGDEQFF. CDR3 sequence (DNA): TGTGCCAGCTCACCACGGACAGGGGATGAGCAGTTCTTC.

This clone was found once. The chain uses TRBV10-3 and TRBJ2-3, with 13 positions matching TRBD2. The CDR3 sequence is 18 residues long. Trimming cost V 2 bases and J 6 bases; bases outside gene matches: 11. CDR1 is ENHRY and CDR2 is SYGVKD in the germline V gene. The CDR3 region has the DNA TGTGCCATCAGTGAGACAGGGACTAGCGGGACCTGGGCCGATACGCAGTATTTT. Amino acids: CAISETGTSGTWADTQYF.

The rearrangement uses TRBV28 and TRBJ1-6; weak D call: TRBD1 (6 bases). The V end lost 6 bases, the J end lost 6 bases, and 15 bases lay between the germline ends. The CDR3 is made up of 15 amino acids. Germline V gene data show CDR1 as MDHEN and CDR2 as SYDVKM. This CDR3 is CASRKGGPGNSPLHF. For the CDR3, the DNA is TGTGCCAGCAGGAAAGGGGGTCCCGGTAATTCACCCCTCCACTTT.

The rearrangement links TRBV30 to TRBJ2-3, with TRBD2 matching over 12 bases. The CDR3 is made up of 13 amino acids. Germline V gives CDR1 GTSNPN, CDR2 SVGIG (reference sequence). V dropped 0 bases and J dropped 8; count of bases not matched to a gene: 0. CDR3 amino acids: CAWSVLAGGTQYF. The DNA for the CDR3 is TGTGCCTGGAGTGTACTAGCGGGGGGTACGCAGTATTTT.

The chain employs TRBV5-6 and TRBJ1-5; 10 bases fit TRBD1. Trimming cost V 4 bases and J 6 bases; bases outside gene matches: 10. The length of the CDR3 is 16 residues. CDR1 SGHDT and CDR2 YYEEEE come from the germline V gene. The CDR3 sequence: CASSKRLTGGGQPQHF. In DNA, the CDR3 is TGTGCCAGCAGCAAACGGTTGACAGGGGGCGGTCAGCCCCAGCATTTT.

This clone appeared a few times. The rearrangement links TRBV18 to TRBJ1-5; 7 positions match TRBD1. The junction had 3 bases not matched to a gene; V was cut back by 4 bases and J by 3 bases. CDR3 length: 14 amino acids. The germline V gene has CDR1 KGHSH and CDR2 LQKENI. The CDR3 here is CASSRDSYNQPQHF. The CDR3 nucleotides are TGTGCCAGCTCACGGGACAGCTACAATCAGCCCCAGCATTTT.

As concerns this clone: This sample also contains other DNA sequences that code for the same CDR3. The V and J genes are TRBV29-1 and TRBJ2-3; no clear D gene. CDR1 is SQVTM, CDR2 ANQGSEA, per germline. Trimming stripped 3 bases from V and 1 base from J, with 5 bases between. The CDR3 is made up of 12 amino acids. In DNA form, the CDR3 reads TGCAGCGTTGACGGAGGCACAGATACGCAGTATTTT. This codes for CSVDGGTDTQYF.

This sequence joins TRBV7-9 and TRBJ2-2; 10 bases match TRBD2. V dropped 5 bases and J dropped 3; count of bases not matched to a gene: 6. The CDR3 sequence is 16 residues long. Germline V gene lookup returns CDR1 SEHNR and CDR2 FQNEAQ (reference sequence). The CDR3 loop reads CASSERTSGYTGELFF. The CDR3 DNA reads as TGTGCCAGCAGCGAACGGACTAGCGGATACACCGGGGAGCTGTTTTTT.

This clone has a single count. The chain combines TRBV5-6 with TRBJ2-7, with TRBD1 matching over 9 bases. Losses at the gene ends were 4 bases for V and 5 bases for J; bases not matched to a gene: 7. Germline CDR1 is SGHDT and CDR2 is YYEEEE. CDR3 length equals 14 residues. The CDR3 loop reads CASSPATGGDEQYF. For the CDR3, the DNA is TGTGCCAGCAGCCCCGCGACAGGGGGGGACGAGCAGTACTTC.

J is TRBJ2-7 and V is TRBV9; 9 bases are a match to TRBD2. The CDR3 sequence is 18 residues long. V trimming: 0 bases; J trimming: 0 bases; junction bases outside the gene matches: 10. The germline V gene encodes CDR1 SGDLS and CDR2 YYNGEE. This chain's CDR3 is CASSVGGGGAPSSYEQYF. The CDR3 DNA reads as TGTGCCAGCAGCGTAGGTGGCGGGGGGGCCCCTTCCTCCTACGAGCAGTACTTC.

The chain employs TRBV7-6 and TRBJ1-2; TRBD1 matches 8 bases. CDR1 and CDR2 (germline): SGHVS, FNYEAQ. The V and J ends lost 5 bases and 2 bases, in that order; junction bases with no gene match: 10. The CDR3 is made up of 16 amino acids. CDR3 bases: TGTGCCAGCAGCCCCTTTTTCGGGACAGGCAACTATGGCTACACCTTC. Translation gives CASSPFFGTGNYGYTF.

The genes are TRBV7-2 and TRBJ2-3; D may be TRBD1 (6 bases). The CDR3 extends over 13 amino acids. The germline gives CDR1 SGHTA, CDR2 FQGNSA. Deletions cut 1 base from V and 4 bases from J, with 6 bases between. The CDR3 spells CASSLEGADTQYF. CDR3 coding DNA: TGTGCCAGCAGCTTAGAGGGGGCAGATACGCAGTATTTT.

The chain links TRBV9 to TRBJ1-6, with TRBD1 identical over 7 bases. CDR1 SGDLS and CDR2 YYNGEE come from the germline V gene. Trimming took 3 bases from V and 9 from J; bases not matched to a gene: 15. This CDR3 region has 17 residues. The CDR3 protein is CASSARPTGTYGSPLHF. Here the CDR3 DNA reads TGTGCCAGCAGCGCCAGACCGACAGGGACCTATGGTTCACCCCTCCACTTT.

CDR3 bases: TGCAGTGCTAGTGCCGGGACAGGGGCCATCTATGGCTACACCTTC. Residues: CSASAGTGAIYGYTF. V and J are TRBV20-1 and TRBJ1-2, with 10 bases matching TRBD1. Losses at the gene ends were 3 bases for V and 4 bases for J; bases not matched to a gene: 8. From germline, CDR1 is DFQATT and CDR2 SNEGSKA (reference sequence). CDR3 size: 15 residues.

V and J are TRBV6-5 and TRBJ1-2, with 9 bases matching TRBD1. The germline V gene encodes CDR1 MNHEY and CDR2 SVGAGI. The CDR3 is made up of 15 amino acids. Trimming at V came to 6 bases and at J to 4 bases, leaving 9 bases not matched to a gene. In DNA form, the CDR3 reads TGTGCCAGCAGCGAGACCGGGACAGGGACCTATGGCTACACCTTC. Residues: CASSETGTGTYGYTF.

J is TRBJ2-7 and V is TRBV18, with 8 positions matching TRBD2. CDR3 length equals 15 residues. V shed 3 bases and J 4 bases; nucleotides not matched to a gene: 8. Germline CDR1 reads KGHSH; CDR2 reads LQKENI. The CDR3 bases are TGTGCCAGCTCACCGTCCGGGGGGGACGGGTACGAGCAGTACTTC. Its protein product is CASSPSGGDGYEQYF.